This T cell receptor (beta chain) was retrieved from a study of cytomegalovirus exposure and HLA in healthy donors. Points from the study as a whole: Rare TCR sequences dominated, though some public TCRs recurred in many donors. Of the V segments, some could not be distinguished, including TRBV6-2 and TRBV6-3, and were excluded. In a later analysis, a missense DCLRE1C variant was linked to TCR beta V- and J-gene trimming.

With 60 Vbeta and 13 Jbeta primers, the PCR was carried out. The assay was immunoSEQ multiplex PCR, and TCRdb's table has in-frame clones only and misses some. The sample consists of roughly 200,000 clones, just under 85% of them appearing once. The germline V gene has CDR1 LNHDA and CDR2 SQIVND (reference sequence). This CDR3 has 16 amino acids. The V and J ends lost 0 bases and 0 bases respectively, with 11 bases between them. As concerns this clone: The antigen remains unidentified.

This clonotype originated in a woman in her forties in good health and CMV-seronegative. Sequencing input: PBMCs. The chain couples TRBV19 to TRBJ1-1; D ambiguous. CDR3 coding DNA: TGTGCCAGTAGTATAGATATGGCAGGCTTGAACACTGAAGCTTTCTTT. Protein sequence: CASSIDMAGLNTEAFF.